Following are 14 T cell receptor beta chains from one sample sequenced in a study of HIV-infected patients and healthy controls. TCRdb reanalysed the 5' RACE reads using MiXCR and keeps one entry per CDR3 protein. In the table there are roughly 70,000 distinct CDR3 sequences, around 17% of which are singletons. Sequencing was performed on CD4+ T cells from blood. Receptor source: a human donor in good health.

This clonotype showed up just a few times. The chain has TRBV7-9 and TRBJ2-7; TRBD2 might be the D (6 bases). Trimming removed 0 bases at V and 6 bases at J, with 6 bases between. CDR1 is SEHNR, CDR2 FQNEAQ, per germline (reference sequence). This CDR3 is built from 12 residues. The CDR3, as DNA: TGTGCCAGCAGCTTAGCGGAGGGCGAGCAGTACTTC. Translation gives CASSLAEGEQYF.

CDR3 coding DNA: TGTGCCAGCAGTTTCAGGGGCAGCGGGGGTCTAAACATTCAGTACTTC. Its translation is CASSFRGSGGLNIQYF. The rearrangement links TRBV12-3 or TRBV12-4 to TRBJ2-4, with TRBD2 matching over 8 bases. There are 16 residues in the CDR3. The J segment lost 6 bases and the V segment lost 3 bases, leaving 10 bases of the junction unmatched.

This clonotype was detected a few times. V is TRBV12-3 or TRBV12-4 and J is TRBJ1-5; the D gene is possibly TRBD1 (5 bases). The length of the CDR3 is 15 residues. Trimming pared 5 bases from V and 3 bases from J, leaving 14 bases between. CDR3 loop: CASSGGSSSNQPQHF. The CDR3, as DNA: TGTGCCAGCAGTGGGGGGAGCAGCTCCAATCAGCCCCAGCATTTT.

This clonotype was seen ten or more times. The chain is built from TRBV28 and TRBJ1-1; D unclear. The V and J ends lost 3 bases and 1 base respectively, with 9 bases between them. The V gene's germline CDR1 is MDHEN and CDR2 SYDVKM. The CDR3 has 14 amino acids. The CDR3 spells CASSFVTRNTEAFF. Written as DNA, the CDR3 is TGTGCCAGCAGTTTTGTGACCCGGAACACTGAAGCTTTCTTT.

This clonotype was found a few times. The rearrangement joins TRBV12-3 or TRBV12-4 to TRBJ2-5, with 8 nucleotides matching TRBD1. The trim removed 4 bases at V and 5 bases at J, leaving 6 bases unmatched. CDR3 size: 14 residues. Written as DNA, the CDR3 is TGTGCCAGCAGTTGGTTTGGACAGGGTGAGACCCAGTACTTC. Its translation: CASSWFGQGETQYF.

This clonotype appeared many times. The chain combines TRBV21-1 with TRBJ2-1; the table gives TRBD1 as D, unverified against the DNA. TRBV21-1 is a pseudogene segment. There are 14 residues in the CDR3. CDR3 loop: CASRNSGITSEQFF. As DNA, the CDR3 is TGTGCCAGCAGAAATTCCGGGATCACGAGTGAGCAGTTCTTC.

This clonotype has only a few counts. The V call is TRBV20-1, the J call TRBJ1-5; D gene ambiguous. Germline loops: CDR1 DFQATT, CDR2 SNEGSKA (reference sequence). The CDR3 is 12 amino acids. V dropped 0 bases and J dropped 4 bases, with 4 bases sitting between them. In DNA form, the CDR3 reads TGCAGTGCTAGAGATGGGAATCAGCCCCAGCATTTT. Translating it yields CSARDGNQPQHF.

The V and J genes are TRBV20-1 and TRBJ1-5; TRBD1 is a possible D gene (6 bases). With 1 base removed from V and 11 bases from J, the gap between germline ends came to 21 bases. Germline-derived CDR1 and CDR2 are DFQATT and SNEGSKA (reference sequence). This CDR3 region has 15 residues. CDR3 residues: CSARGGGGLRGTQHF. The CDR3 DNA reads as TGCAGTGCTAGAGGGGGGGGGGGCCTTCGCGGGACCCAGCATTTT.

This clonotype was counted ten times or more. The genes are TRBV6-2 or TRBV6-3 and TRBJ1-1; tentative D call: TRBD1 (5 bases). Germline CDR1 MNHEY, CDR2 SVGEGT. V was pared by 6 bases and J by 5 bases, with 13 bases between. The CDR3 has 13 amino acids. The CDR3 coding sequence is TGTGCCAGCAGCCGAGTAGGGGTGACTGAAGCTTTCTTT. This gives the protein CASSRVGVTEAFF.

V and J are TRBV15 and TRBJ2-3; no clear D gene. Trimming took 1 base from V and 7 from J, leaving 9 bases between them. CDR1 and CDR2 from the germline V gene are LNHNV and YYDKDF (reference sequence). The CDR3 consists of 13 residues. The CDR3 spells CATSRARGNTQYF. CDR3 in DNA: TGTGCCACCAGCAGAGCGAGAGGCAATACGCAGTATTTT.

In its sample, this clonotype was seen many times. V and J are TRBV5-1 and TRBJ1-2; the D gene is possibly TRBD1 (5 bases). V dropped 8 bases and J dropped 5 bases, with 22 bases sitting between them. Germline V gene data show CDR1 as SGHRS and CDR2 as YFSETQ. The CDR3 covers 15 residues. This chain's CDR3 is CASYDTGRHTYGYTF. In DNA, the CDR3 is TGCGCCAGTTACGATACAGGCCGTCATACATATGGCTACACCTTC.

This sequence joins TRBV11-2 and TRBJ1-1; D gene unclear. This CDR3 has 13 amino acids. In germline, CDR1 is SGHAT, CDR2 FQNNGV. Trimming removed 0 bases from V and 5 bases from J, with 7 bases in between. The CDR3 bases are TGTGCCAGCAGCTTAGATTCCGTTACTGAAGCTTTCTTT. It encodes CASSLDSVTEAFF.

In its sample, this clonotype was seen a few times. The CDR3 coding sequence is TGTGCCACAGGGACTAGCGGAACCTACAATGAGCAGTTCTTC. It codes for CATGTSGTYNEQFF. This chain uses TRBV7-9 with TRBJ2-1, with 11 bases lining up with TRBD2. CDR1 SEHNR and CDR2 FQNEAQ come from the germline V gene (reference sequence). The trim removed 10 bases at V and 2 bases at J, leaving 4 bases unmatched. The CDR3 sequence is 14 residues long.

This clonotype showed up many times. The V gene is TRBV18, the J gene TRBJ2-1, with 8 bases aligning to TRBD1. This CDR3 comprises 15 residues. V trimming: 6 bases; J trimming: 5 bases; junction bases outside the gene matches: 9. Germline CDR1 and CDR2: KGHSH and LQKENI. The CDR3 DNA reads TGTGCCAGCTCGCCGCAGGGGGCGTTAAACAATGAGCAGTTCTTC. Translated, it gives CASSPQGALNNEQFF.